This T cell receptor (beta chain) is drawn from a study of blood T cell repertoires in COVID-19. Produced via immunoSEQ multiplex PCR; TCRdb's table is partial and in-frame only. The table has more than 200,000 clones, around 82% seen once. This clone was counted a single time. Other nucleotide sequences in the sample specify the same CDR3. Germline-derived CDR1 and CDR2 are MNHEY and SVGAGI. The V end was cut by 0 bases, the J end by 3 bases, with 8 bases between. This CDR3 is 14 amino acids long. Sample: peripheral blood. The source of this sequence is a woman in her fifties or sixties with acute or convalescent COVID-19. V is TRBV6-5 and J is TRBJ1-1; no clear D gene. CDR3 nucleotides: TGTGCCAGCAGTTACTCGCGGGGAGACACTGAAGCTTTCTTT. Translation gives CASSYSRGDTEAFF.